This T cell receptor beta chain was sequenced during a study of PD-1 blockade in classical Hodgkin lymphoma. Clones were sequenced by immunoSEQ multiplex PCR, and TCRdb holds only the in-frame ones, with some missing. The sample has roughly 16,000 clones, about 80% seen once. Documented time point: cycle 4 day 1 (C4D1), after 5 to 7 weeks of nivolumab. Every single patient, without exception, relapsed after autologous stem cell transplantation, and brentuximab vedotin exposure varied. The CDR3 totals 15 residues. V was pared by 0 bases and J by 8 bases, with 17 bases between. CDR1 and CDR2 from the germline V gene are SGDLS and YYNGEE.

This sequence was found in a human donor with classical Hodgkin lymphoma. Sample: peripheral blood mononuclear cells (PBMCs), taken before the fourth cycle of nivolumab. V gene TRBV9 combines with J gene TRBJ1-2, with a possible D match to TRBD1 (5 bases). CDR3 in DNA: TGTGCCAGCAGCGTAGGTCCAGGGAAGGCGGAAGGCTACACCTTC. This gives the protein CASSVGPGKAEGYTF.